This is a list of T cell receptor beta chains from one sample in a study of shared T cell receptors in the human thymus. Some clones are missing from TCRdb's copy, which holds only in-frame ones; the method was immunoSEQ multiplex PCR. The sample carries around 340,000 clones, over 90% recorded once. Source material: thymocytes. Receptors originate from a human donor. Both conserved end residues are part of each CDR3. D genes are given only for firm matches. The listing skips clone size in some rows; elsewhere it reads once, few, many or a size class.

>TRBD1|TRBJ1-2|TRBV15|.
TGTGCCACCAGCAGAGCTCGGTCCTCAGGGGGCGACTATGGCTACACCTTC
CATSRARSSGGDYGYTF
>TRBD2|TRBJ2-7|TRBV2|.
TGTGCCAGCAGTGAAGCGCTTCATAAGGGGAGGCGGGAGAGCTACGAGCAGTACTTC
CASSEALHKGRRESYEQYF
>.|TRBJ2-7|TRBV15|.
TGTGCCACCAGCAGAGGTTTGTCTAGTCCCGGCTGCGAGCAGTACTTC
CATSRGLSSPGCEQYF
>.|TRBJ2-6|TRBV7-2|.
TGTGCCAGCAGCTTAGCGGAAACCGTCTGGGCCAACGTCCTGACTTTC
CASSLAETVWANVLTF
>.|TRBJ1-5|TRBV27|once
TGTGCCAGCAGTTCCGGCAATCAGCCCCAGCATTTT
CASSSGNQPQHF
>TRBD2|TRBJ2-3|TRBV4-3|.
TGCGCCAGCAGCCTCCCAGGACTAGCGGGGGCCACAGATACGCAGTATTTT
CASSLPGLAGATDTQYF
>.|TRBJ1-4|TRBV5-8|once
TGTGCCAGCAGCTTAGGATGTGATGAAAAACTGTTTTTT
CASSLGCDEKLFF
>.|TRBJ2-7|TRBV4-3|.
TGCGCCAGCAGCCAAGGTGAGGACTCCTACGAGCAGTACTTC
CASSQGEDSYEQYF
>.|TRBJ2-7|TRBV27|.
TGTGCCAGCAGTTCGGACTCGACCCTCTCCTACGAGCAGTACTTC
CASSSDSTLSYEQYF
>TRBD1|TRBJ2-6|TRBV28|.
TGTGCCAGCAGTCCGCGGGACAGGGGTTTGGAAGGGGCCAACGTCCTGACTTTC
CASSPRDRGLEGANVLTF
>TRBD1|TRBJ1-1|TRBV6-1|.
TGTGCCAGCAGTGAATCCCTCTGGGGGGGGACAGAGAACACTGAAGCTTTCTTT
CASSESLWGGTENTEAFF